This T cell receptor beta chain is from a study of T cell responses to AZD1222 COVID-19 vaccine. A note on this clone: Its antigen is unknown.

Sequencing used immunoSEQ multiplex PCR; TCRdb keeps in-frame clones, though not all of them. Seen here are about 78,000 clones, around four fifths observed once, and the top ten hold about 3%. Study-level findings and limits: Donors were largely white British and mainly female; clonal diversity was possibly underestimated. Sampled repertoires all dated from after the peak T cell response.

The clonotype originates from an adult in good health. Sequencing used peripheral blood, obtained on day 0 of AZD1222 vaccination.

CDR3 sequence reads: CASTQTTATNEKLFF. Written as DNA, the CDR3 is TGTGCCAGCACCCAGACCACAGCAACTAATGAAAAACTGTTTTTT. V is TRBV3-1 (or the pseudogene TRBV3-2) and J is TRBJ1-4, with unresolved D. Germline V gives CDR1 LGHDT, CDR2 YNNKEL (reference sequence). CDR3 size: 15 residues. Trimming cost V 7 bases and J 0 bases, with 12 bases left between them.